This is a list of T cell receptor beta chains from one sample in a study of T cell responses to AZD1222 COVID-19 vaccine. Some clones are missing from TCRdb's copy, which holds only in-frame ones; the method was immunoSEQ multiplex PCR. The table shows around 150,000 clones, with about nine tenths occurring only once. The material sequenced was peripheral blood, taken on day 0 of AZD1222 vaccination. These receptors originate from an adult in good health. Each CDR3 is given with its conserved first and last residue. D genes are given only for firm matches. Expanded clones are given a class, and other clones once, few, many or no size at all.

CDR3 length	J gene	D gene	V gene	clone size	CDR3 protein	CDR3 DNA
17	TRBJ1-5	.	TRBV19	.	CASSPGGTTFSNQPQHF	TGTGCCAGTAGCCCTGGGGGGACTACTTTTTCAAATCAGCCCCAGCATTTT
14	TRBJ2-2	.	TRBV7-9	.	CASSSGANTGELFF	TGTGCCAGCAGCTCAGGTGCCAACACCGGGGAGCTGTTTTTT
14	TRBJ2-2	TRBD1	TRBV6-4	.	CASSAGQGFGELFF	TGTGCCAGCAGTGCGGGACAGGGTTTCGGGGAGCTGTTTTTT
16	TRBJ1-3	.	TRBV15	.	CATSKTATGSGNTIYF	TGTGCCACCAGCAAAACAGCAACAGGCTCTGGAAACACCATATATTTT
16	TRBJ1-2	.	TRBV6-5	.	CASSYSIRLGAYGYTF	TGTGCCAGCAGTTACTCAATCAGACTGGGTGCCTATGGCTACACCTTC
14	TRBJ1-1	.	TRBV5-1	.	CASSLGGLNTEAFF	TGCGCCAGCAGCTTGGGGGGCCTGAACACTGAAGCTTTCTTT
12	TRBJ1-1	.	TRBV7-2	.	CASSLFGDEAFF	TGTGCCAGCAGCTTATTTGGGGATGAAGCTTTCTTT
11	TRBJ2-3	.	TRBV10-1	.	CASSLGNTQYF	TGCGCCAGCAGTCTCGGAAATACGCAGTATTTT
18	TRBJ2-3	.	TRBV7-9	.	CASSLTLAWGVPTDTQYF	TGTGCCAGCAGCCTAACCCTCGCGTGGGGGGTACCCACAGATACGCAGTATTTT
15	TRBJ2-1	.	TRBV6-5	.	CASSSSNFPNNEQFF	TGTGCCAGCAGTTCATCTAATTTCCCAAACAATGAGCAGTTCTTC
14	TRBJ2-2	.	TRBV21-1	.	CASDEVLAAGELFF	TGTGCCAGTGACGAAGTTCTGGCCGCAGGGGAGCTGTTTTTT
13	TRBJ1-3	.	TRBV5-1	few	CASSLGQGNTIYF	TGCGCCAGCAGCCTGGGACAAGGAAACACCATATATTTT
15	TRBJ1-1	.	TRBV6-5	.	CASSYGIRTNTEAFF	TGTGCCAGCAGTTACGGGATCCGGACGAACACTGAAGCTTTCTTT
16	TRBJ2-7	TRBD2	TRBV10-3	.	CAISVTSGNDPYEQYF	TGTGCCATCAGTGTTACTAGCGGTAACGACCCCTACGAGCAGTACTTC
12	TRBJ1-1	.	TRBV28	.	CASSPTTREAFF	TGTGCCAGCAGTCCAACTACACGCGAAGCTTTCTTT
12	TRBJ2-7	.	TRBV3-1/TRBV3-2	.	CASRGTGYEQYF	TGTGCCAGCAGGGGGACTGGCTACGAGCAGTACTTC
14	TRBJ2-7	.	TRBV27	.	CATTVNGAAPEQYF	TGTGCCACCACCGTGAACGGGGCCGCGCCCGAGCAGTACTTC
14	TRBJ1-2	.	TRBV28	.	CASSPGGAHYGYTF	TGTGCCAGCAGTCCCGGGGGGGCGCACTATGGCTACACCTTC
14	TRBJ2-1	TRBD1	TRBV28	once	CASSRLDRYNEQFF	TGTGCCAGCAGTCGATTGGACAGGTACAATGAGCAGTTCTTC
15	TRBJ1-2	.	TRBV5-1	.	CASSGGGPRSERYTF	TGCGCCAGCAGCGGAGGGGGACCGCGAAGTGAACGCTACACCTTC
15	TRBJ1-5	.	TRBV5-8	.	CASRRGDYSNQPQHF	TGTGCCAGTAGGAGGGGGGATTATAGCAATCAGCCCCAGCATTTT